One sample yielded the 5 T cell receptor beta chains listed below, sequenced in a study of T cell repertoires in aging, cancer and after chemotherapy. TRB rearrangements spanning V, D and J were amplified using mixed TRB-A/B primers. From the multiplex PCR reads, TCRdb called clonotypes with MiXCR, one entry per CDR3 protein. The table lists over 10,000 distinct CDR3 sequences, roughly 24% of them singletons. Amplification of TCR beta used genomic DNA extracted from peripheral blood. What was sequenced was blood. These receptors were obtained from a human donor in good health.

This clonotype has at least ten counts. The rearrangement joins TRBV27 to TRBJ1-2; 7 bases align to TRBD1. Per the germline V gene, CDR1 is MNHEY and CDR2 is SMNVEV (reference sequence). V shed 5 bases, J shed 4 bases, and the junction held 4 bases outside the gene matches. CDR3 length equals 13 residues. This CDR3 reads CASSHRGGYGYTF. The CDR3 bases are TGTGCCAGCAGTCACAGGGGTGGCTATGGCTACACCTTC.

In this sample, this clonotype turned up a few times. The chain couples TRBV5-6 to TRBJ1-2; D ambiguous. With 1 base removed from V and 4 bases from J, the gap between germline ends came to 5 bases. The germline V gene has CDR1 SGHDT and CDR2 YYEEEE. The CDR3 consists of 12 residues. In DNA form, the CDR3 reads TGTGCCAGCAGCTTGAAGAGCTATGGCTACACCTTC. Protein: CASSLKSYGYTF.

The J gene is TRBJ2-7, the V gene TRBV18, with TRBD1 identical over 9 bases. The junction had 7 bases not matched to a gene; V was cut back by 5 bases and J by 2 bases. Germline-derived CDR1 and CDR2 are KGHSH and LQKENI. The CDR3 runs 15 residues. The DNA of the CDR3 is TGTGCCAGCTCATCTCGACAGGGGGGGACCTACGAGCAGTACTTC. Amino acid sequence: CASSSRQGGTYEQYF.

The chain employs TRBV7-9 and TRBJ1-3, with a weak D call TRBD1 (5 bases). CDR3 length: 14 amino acids. Germline CDR1 is SEHNR and CDR2 is FQNEAQ (reference sequence). Trimming took 2 bases from V and 4 from J, leaving 9 bases between them. The CDR3 nucleotides are TGTGCCAGCAGCTTAACAGGATCGGGAAACACCATATATTTT. Amino acids: CASSLTGSGNTIYF.

The chain combines TRBV9 with TRBJ2-1; D may match TRBD1 or TRBD2 (5 bases each). CDR1 and CDR2 from the germline V gene are SGDLS and YYNGEE. The V gene lost 0 bases and the J gene lost 0 bases, with 13 bases spanning the gap. This CDR3 is 17 amino acids long. The CDR3 reads CASSVGSPGSSYNEQFF. The CDR3 DNA follows: TGTGCCAGCAGCGTAGGGTCGCCAGGGAGCTCCTACAATGAGCAGTTCTTC.